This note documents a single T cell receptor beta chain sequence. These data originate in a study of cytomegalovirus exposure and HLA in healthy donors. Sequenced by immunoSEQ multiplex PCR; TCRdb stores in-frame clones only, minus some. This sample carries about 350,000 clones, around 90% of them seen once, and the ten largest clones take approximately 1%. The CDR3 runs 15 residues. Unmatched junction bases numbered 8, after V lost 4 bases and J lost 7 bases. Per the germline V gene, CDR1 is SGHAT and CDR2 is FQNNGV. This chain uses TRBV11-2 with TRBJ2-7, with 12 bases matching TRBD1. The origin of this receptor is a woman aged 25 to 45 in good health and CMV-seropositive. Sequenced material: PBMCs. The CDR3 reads CASSYRDRGLGEQYF. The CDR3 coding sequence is TGTGCCAGCAGCTACCGGGACAGGGGGCTAGGGGAGCAGTACTTC.